The 28 T cell receptor beta chains reported below all come from one sample, sequenced in a study of OX40 agonist ivuxolimab in advanced cancers. Data came from immunoSEQ multiplex PCR; TCRdb stores just in-frame clones and leaves some out. Altogether about 73,000 clones are present, 90% being singletons, with the ten largest covering about 10%. This specimen was CD4+ or CD8+ T cells sorted from blood, taken in a trial of the OX40 agonist ivuxolimab. The receptors were sampled from an adult with an advanced solid tumor such as melanoma, head and neck, liver or kidney cancer.

The chain has TRBV13 and TRBJ2-1, with 9 bases matching TRBD1. The V gene end was trimmed by 6 bases and the J gene end by 9 bases; junction bases not matched to a gene: 3. Germline loops: CDR1 PRHDT, CDR2 FYEKMQ (reference sequence). This CDR3 region has 12 residues. The CDR3 protein is CASRTGGVEQFF. The DNA for the CDR3 is TGTGCCAGCAGGACAGGGGGGGTTGAGCAGTTCTTC.

V is TRBV6-5 and J is TRBJ2-1; 8 bases fit TRBD2. This CDR3 has 13 amino acids. V shed 4 bases and J 12 bases; nucleotides not matched to a gene: 8. Germline CDR1 reads MNHEY; CDR2 reads SVGAGI. The CDR3 DNA reads TGTGCCAGCAGTTTTGACGGGGGGGGATGGCAGTTCTTC. Protein: CASSFDGGGWQFF.

The chain has TRBV4-1 and TRBJ1-1; D perhaps matches TRBD1 (5 bases). The V end lost 0 bases, the J end lost 8 bases, and 16 bases lay between the germline ends. Germline lookup yields CDR1 MGHRA and CDR2 YSYEKL. The CDR3 has 15 amino acids. CDR3 coding DNA: TGCGCCAGCAGCCAAGAGGAGGGGTGGATCGTAGAAGCTTTCTTT. This translates into CASSQEEGWIVEAFF.

A single count supports this clone. The chain combines TRBV27 with TRBJ1-1; D might be TRBD1 (5 bases). The CDR3 sequence is 15 residues long. V gave up 5 bases and J gave up 0 bases, with 13 bases separating them. Germline V gene sequence: CDR1 MNHEY, CDR2 SMNVEV (reference sequence). Written as DNA, the CDR3 is TGTGCCAGCAGTCTTCGGCGGGGGATGAACACTGAAGCTTTCTTT. This gives the protein CASSLRRGMNTEAFF.

This clone was counted once. CDR3: CASSRTETAGNTIYF. In DNA form, the CDR3 reads TGTGCCAGCAGCCGCACGGAGACGGCTGGAAACACCATATATTTT. This rearrangement joins TRBV5-4 to TRBJ1-3; D is uncertain. This CDR3 contains 15 residues. The V end was cut by 4 bases, the J end by 2 bases, with 13 bases between. Germline V gene lookup returns CDR1 SGHNT and CDR2 YYREEE (reference sequence).

V is TRBV27 and J is TRBJ2-1; D is possibly TRBD2 (7 bases). Trimming took off 6 bases at V and 7 bases at J, with 13 bases between the two ends. The CDR3 length is 13 residues. Germline V CDR1 and CDR2: MNHEY, SMNVEV (reference sequence). The CDR3 bases are TGTGCCAGCAGACGAGGGAGGGGGAATGAGCAGTTCTTC. This sequence encodes CASRRGRGNEQFF.

The chain uses TRBV7-8 and TRBJ1-1, with a possible D match to TRBD1 (6 bases). Trimming left V 1 base short and J 1 base short, with 10 bases between. Germline V lookup: CDR1 SGHVS, CDR2 FQNEAQ. The CDR3 contains 15 residues. The CDR3 protein is CASSLEGHTNTEAFF. DNA of the CDR3: TGTGCCAGCAGCTTAGAGGGACATACGAACACTGAAGCTTTCTTT.

Only a few counts were recorded for this clone. The chain employs TRBV19 and TRBJ1-1; D is uncertain. Germline CDR1 reads LNHDA; CDR2 reads SQIVND (reference sequence). The V and J ends lost 3 bases and 4 bases respectively, with 9 bases between them. This CDR3 spans 13 amino acids. CDR3 in DNA: TGTGCCAGTAGTATTTCCTGGTTCACTGAAGCTTTCTTT. It codes for CASSISWFTEAFF. Variable domain in full (rest from reference TRBV19 and TRBJ1-1): DGGITQSPKYLFRKEGQNVTLSCEQNLNHDAMYWYRQDPGQGLRLIYYSQIVNDFQKGDIAEGYSVSREKKESFPLTVTSAQKNPTAFYLCASSISWFTEAFFGQGTRLTVV.

The J gene is TRBJ2-2, the V gene TRBV27; D is possibly TRBD1 or TRBD2 (5 bases each). The CDR3 totals 15 residues. V lost 4 bases and J 4 bases, leaving 13 bases between the germline ends. Germline V CDR1 and CDR2: MNHEY, SMNVEV (reference sequence). The chain's CDR3 is CASSWGPRGTGELFF. For the CDR3, the DNA is TGTGCCAGCAGTTGGGGCCCCCGGGGCACCGGGGAGCTGTTTTTT.

The CDR3 loop reads CASSYSMAGGVYEQYF. The CDR3 nucleotides read TGTGCCAGCAGTTACTCGATGGCAGGGGGAGTCTACGAGCAGTACTTC. The chain uses TRBV6-5 and TRBJ2-7; 7 bases map to TRBD1. V was clipped by 0 bases and J by 3 bases; unmatched bases: 8. Per the germline V gene, CDR1 is MNHEY and CDR2 is SVGAGI. This CDR3 comprises 16 residues.

This clone was found once. The rearrangement uses TRBV29-1 and TRBJ2-5, with 7 nucleotides matching TRBD2. Per germline, CDR1 SQVTM and CDR2 ANQGSEA. The CDR3 runs 14 residues. With 7 bases clipped from V and 5 bases from J, the junction kept 13 bases outside the gene matches. The CDR3 DNA is TGCAGCGCTGTCGGGGCGGGGGTCGGCGAGACCCAGTACTTC. Amino acids: CSAVGAGVGETQYF. The full variable domain, with the rest looked up from reference TRBV29-1 and TRBJ2-5, is SAVISQKPSRDICQRGTSLTIQCQVDSQVTMMFWYRQQPGQSLTLIATANQGSEATYESGFVIDKFPISRPNLTFSTLTVSNMSPEDSSIYLCSAVGAGVGETQYFGPGTRLLVL.

This chain uses TRBV10-1 with TRBJ2-7, with TRBD1 identical over 9 bases. With 0 bases clipped from V and 5 bases from J, the junction kept 8 bases outside the gene matches. The CDR3 is made up of 16 amino acids. Germline V gene data show CDR1 as WNHNN and CDR2 as SYGVQD (reference sequence). DNA for the CDR3: TGCGCCAGCAGTGAGTCTAAATCAGGGACAGGGAACGAGCAGTACTTC. It is translated as CASSESKSGTGNEQYF.

The chain uses TRBV5-6 and TRBJ2-1; no firm D call. The CDR3 consists of 13 residues. V lost 0 bases to trimming and J lost 6 bases, with 7 bases between them. Germline CDR1 reads SGHDT; CDR2 reads YYEEEE. For the CDR3, the DNA is TGTGCCAGCAGCTTGGCCATAGGCAATGAGCAGTTCTTC. It yields the protein CASSLAIGNEQFF.

Here the CDR3 DNA reads TGTGCCAGCAGTTACATTCAGGGTGACTACAATGAGCAGTTCTTC. This codes for CASSYIQGDYNEQFF. The chain joins TRBV6-5 to TRBJ2-1; maybe TRBD1 (5 bases). CDR3 length equals 15 residues. Germline CDR1 and CDR2: MNHEY and SVGAGI. With 2 bases removed from V and 3 bases from J, the gap between germline ends came to 11 bases.

The chain links TRBV28 to TRBJ1-2; TRBD1 might be the D (6 bases). This CDR3 comprises 12 residues. V gave up 8 bases and J gave up 5 bases, with 12 bases separating them. Germline lookup yields CDR1 MDHEN and CDR2 SYDVKM. DNA of the CDR3: TGTGCCAGCTGGGACATTGGGTATGGCTACACCTTC. Encoded protein: CASWDIGYGYTF.

The chain recombines TRBV2 with TRBJ1-1; D gene unclear. Trimming shortened V by 3 bases and J by 6 bases, and 11 bases separated the two germline ends. In germline, CDR1 is SNHLY, CDR2 FYNNEI. CDR3 length: 13 amino acids. The CDR3 sequence is CASSEEGGPEAFF. The CDR3 nucleotides are TGTGCCAGCAGTGAGGAGGGAGGGCCTGAAGCTTTCTTT.

V and J are TRBV5-6 and TRBJ2-7, with D maybe TRBD2 (6 bases). This CDR3 is built from 13 residues. Germline assignment: CDR1 SGHDT and CDR2 YYEEEE. Deletions cut 4 bases from V and 3 bases from J, with 11 bases between. The CDR3 is CASSAGLIYEQYF. The CDR3 coding sequence is TGTGCCAGCAGCGCGGGACTTATCTACGAGCAGTACTTC.

The chain employs TRBV9 and TRBJ2-2; D call uncertain. The germline V gene has CDR1 SGDLS and CDR2 YYNGEE. This CDR3 spans 16 amino acids. V lost 1 base and J lost 0, with 10 bases in between. CDR3 bases: TGTGCCAGCAGCGTAAGTTTATGGTCGAACACCGGGGAGCTGTTTTTT. Translation gives CASSVSLWSNTGELFF.

V usage is TRBV13 and J usage is TRBJ2-3, with D hard to call. CDR1 is PRHDT, CDR2 FYEKMQ, per germline (reference sequence). CDR3 length equals 17 residues. The ends were cut back, 0 bases at V and 0 bases at J, with 13 bases in the middle. CDR3 protein: CASSLGEFRFSTDTQYF. For the CDR3, the DNA is TGTGCCAGCAGCTTAGGCGAGTTTAGATTTAGCACAGATACGCAGTATTTT.

The V gene is TRBV9, the J gene TRBJ2-7; 9 bases line up with TRBD1. V shed 0 bases, J shed 2 bases, and the junction held 6 bases outside the gene matches. The length of the CDR3 is 16 residues. The V gene's germline CDR1 is SGDLS and CDR2 YYNGEE. The CDR3 loop reads CASSVGGTGLAYEQYF. CDR3 bases: TGTGCCAGCAGCGTAGGAGGGACAGGGTTGGCCTACGAGCAGTACTTC.

This rearrangement joins TRBV28 to TRBJ1-1; TRBD1 matches 10 bases. The CDR3 runs 14 residues. From germline, CDR1 is MDHEN and CDR2 SYDVKM. The ends lost 2 bases at V and 7 bases at J; junction bases unmatched: 4. This CDR3 is CASSLGTGVIEAFF. The CDR3 nucleotides are TGTGCCAGCAGTTTAGGGACAGGGGTGATTGAAGCTTTCTTT.

The V call is TRBV27, the J call TRBJ2-7, with 10 bases lining up with TRBD1. This CDR3 is built from 15 residues. Germline values: CDR1 MNHEY, CDR2 SMNVEV (reference sequence). J lost 2 bases, V lost 4 bases, and 5 bases had no gene match. DNA for the CDR3: TGTGCCAGCAGTTGGGGACAGGGGAAAACCTACGAGCAGTACTTC. Protein product: CASSWGQGKTYEQYF.

The rearrangement links TRBV7-9 to TRBJ2-7; 9 bases agree with TRBD1. V lost 5 bases, J lost 3 bases, and 2 bases stayed unmatched. Germline-derived CDR1 and CDR2 are SEHNR and FQNEAQ (reference sequence). The CDR3 runs 13 residues. CDR3 region: CASSGTGSYEQYF. DNA for the CDR3: TGTGCCAGCAGCGGGACAGGGAGCTACGAGCAGTACTTC.

The chain recombines TRBV30 with TRBJ1-3, with a possible D match to TRBD1 (5 bases). The CDR3 runs 15 residues. V was trimmed by 4 bases and J by 0 bases, leaving 13 bases between them. From germline, CDR1 is GTSNPN and CDR2 SVGIG (reference sequence). In DNA form, the CDR3 reads TGTGCCTGGAATTATGCGACAGTCTCTGGAAACACCATATATTTT. Its translation: CAWNYATVSGNTIYF.

The rearrangement links TRBV30 to TRBJ2-7; TRBD2 aligns across 9 bases. The trim removed 5 bases at V and 3 bases at J, leaving 5 bases unmatched. The CDR3 covers 13 residues. Germline V lookup: CDR1 GTSNPN, CDR2 SVGIG (reference sequence). The CDR3 region is CAWAYSGGYEQYF. Written as DNA, the CDR3 is TGTGCCTGGGCATATAGCGGGGGCTACGAGCAGTACTTC.

This chain joins TRBV2 and TRBJ2-7; D remains ambiguous. V lost 6 bases to trimming and J lost 0 bases, with 15 bases between them. Looked up from germline, CDR1 is SNHLY and CDR2 is FYNNEI. The CDR3 is 15 residues long. The CDR3 protein is CASSPDLGFSYEQYF. The CDR3 nucleotides are TGTGCCAGCAGCCCTGATCTGGGGTTCTCCTACGAGCAGTACTTC. The whole variable domain, filled in from reference TRBV2 and TRBJ2-7, reads EPEVTQTPSHQVTQMGQEVILRCVPISNHLYFYWYRQILGQKVEFLVSFYNNEISEKSEIFDDQFSVERPDGSNFTLKIRSTKLEDSAMYFCASSPDLGFSYEQYFGPGTRLTVT.

V gene TRBV19 combines with J gene TRBJ1-1, with unresolved D. Trimming stripped 5 bases from V and 4 bases from J, with 11 bases between. CDR1 is LNHDA, CDR2 SQIVND, per germline (reference sequence). The CDR3 is 13 amino acids. CDR3 region: CASSPTGSTEAFF. The CDR3, as DNA: TGTGCCAGTAGTCCCACGGGGTCCACTGAAGCTTTCTTT.

This rearrangement joins TRBV27 to TRBJ2-7, with a tentative D call TRBD2 (6 bases). Trimming removed 6 bases at V and 0 bases at J, with 12 bases between. Germline V lookup: CDR1 MNHEY, CDR2 SMNVEV (reference sequence). This CDR3 contains 14 residues. The CDR3 nucleotides are TGTGCCAGCAGCATTAGCGGAAGCTCCTACGAGCAGTACTTC. Amino acid sequence: CASSISGSSYEQYF.